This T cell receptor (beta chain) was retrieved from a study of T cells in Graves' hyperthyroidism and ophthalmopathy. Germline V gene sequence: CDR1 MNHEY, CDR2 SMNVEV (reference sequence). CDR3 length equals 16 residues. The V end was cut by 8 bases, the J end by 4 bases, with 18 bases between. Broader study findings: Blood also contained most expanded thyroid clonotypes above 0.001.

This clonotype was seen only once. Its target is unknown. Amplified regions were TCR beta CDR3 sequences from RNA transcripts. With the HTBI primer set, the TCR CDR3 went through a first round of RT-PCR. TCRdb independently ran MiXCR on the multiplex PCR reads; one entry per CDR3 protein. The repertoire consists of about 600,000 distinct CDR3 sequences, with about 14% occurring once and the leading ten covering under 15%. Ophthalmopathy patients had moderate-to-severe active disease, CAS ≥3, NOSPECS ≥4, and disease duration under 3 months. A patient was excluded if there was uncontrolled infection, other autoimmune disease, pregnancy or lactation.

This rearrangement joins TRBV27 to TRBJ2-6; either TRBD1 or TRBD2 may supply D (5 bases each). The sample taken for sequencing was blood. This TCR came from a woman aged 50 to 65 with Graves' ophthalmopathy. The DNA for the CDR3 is TGTGCCAGCGCTTCGGGGAAGGGGTCCGGGGCCAACGTCCTGACTTTC. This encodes CASASGKGSGANVLTF. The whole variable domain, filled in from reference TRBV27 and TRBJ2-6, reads EAQVTQNPRYLITVTGKKLTVTCSQNMNHEYMSWYRQDPGLGLRQIYYSMNVEVTDKGDVPEGYKVSRKEKRNFPLILESPSPNQTSLYFCASASGKGSGANVLTFGAGSRLTVL.